The 24 T cell receptor beta chains presented below share a single source sample, sequenced in a study of shared clonotypes between healthy human individuals. Profiling relied on immunoSEQ multiplex PCR, and the TCRdb table lists in-frame clones only, not all of them. Here the sample spans about 1.5 million clones, 95% to 99% being singletons. The sequenced sample consisted of naive CD4+ T cells sorted from blood. Sample subset: CD45RA+ positively selected. Receptors were obtained from a man in his thirties or forties in good health.

The rearrangement uses TRBV5-4 and TRBJ2-7, with D perhaps matching TRBD1 (6 bases). The CDR3 loop spans 15 amino acids. V lost 4 bases to trimming and J lost 3 bases, with 17 bases between them. Germline V gene lookup returns CDR1 SGHNT and CDR2 YYREEE (reference sequence). The CDR3, as DNA: TGTGCCAGCAGCCAAGGACAGCCTGGGGTCTACGAGCAGTACTTC. It specifies CASSQGQPGVYEQYF.

J is TRBJ2-7 and V is TRBV7-3; possible D gene TRBD2, 5 bases. The CDR3 has 13 residues. V lost 5 bases and J lost 1, with 9 bases in between. Germline values: CDR1 SGHTA, CDR2 FQGTGA. CDR3 loop: CASSQSGSYEQYF. Here the CDR3 DNA reads TGTGCCAGCAGCCAGTCGGGGTCCTACGAGCAGTACTTC.

V gene TRBV28 combines with J gene TRBJ2-4, with D possibly matching TRBD2 (5 bases). The CDR3 totals 15 residues. Germline V gene lookup returns CDR1 MDHEN and CDR2 SYDVKM. V was clipped by 3 bases and J by 8 bases, with 17 bases between them. CDR3 sequence reads: CASSLSASGRDIQYF. The CDR3 DNA is TGTGCCAGCAGTTTGTCCGCTAGTGGGAGAGACATTCAGTACTTC.

V and J are TRBV10-3 and TRBJ1-4; unclear D gene. Germline-derived CDR1 and CDR2 are ENHRY and SYGVKD. V gave up 3 bases and J gave up 6 bases, with 11 bases separating them. The CDR3 runs 14 residues. DNA for the CDR3: TGTGCCATCAGTGAATGGGGAGGAGATGAAAAACTGTTTTTT. It translates to CAISEWGGDEKLFF.

Concerning this clone: This specimen includes other DNA sequences encoding the same CDR3. The chain employs TRBV28 and TRBJ1-2; 7 bases line up with TRBD1. This CDR3 region has 14 residues. CDR1 MDHEN and CDR2 SYDVKM come from the germline V gene. J was trimmed by 2 bases and V by 5 bases; bases with no gene match: 5. The CDR3 spells CASSPRDRNYGYTF. DNA for the CDR3: TGTGCCAGCAGTCCCCGGGACAGAAACTATGGCTACACCTTC.

The chain employs TRBV19 and TRBJ2-1; 14 bases agree with TRBD2. This CDR3 region has 16 residues. In germline, CDR1 is LNHDA, CDR2 SQIVND (reference sequence). Germline trimming cut 5 bases from V and 9 bases from J; bases unmatched to any gene: 9. CDR3 bases: TGTGCCAGTAGTGGGACTAGCGGGAGTAATATTGTTGAGCAGTTCTTC. It translates to CASSGTSGSNIVEQFF.

The chain carries TRBV7-2 and TRBJ2-7; D gene unclear. From germline, CDR1 is SGHTA and CDR2 FQGNSA. The CDR3 runs 19 residues. Trimming left V 1 base short and J 0 bases short, with 22 bases between. CDR3 protein: CASSLGSPLSSSSSYEQYF. DNA for the CDR3: TGTGCCAGCAGCTTAGGGAGCCCCTTGTCCTCTTCAAGCTCCTACGAGCAGTACTTC.

This chain's CDR3 is CAISDTGSDGRQYF. CDR3 nucleotides: TGTGCCATCAGTGATACAGGGTCCGACGGAAGGCAGTACTTC. The chain has TRBV10-3 and TRBJ2-7, with D tentatively TRBD1 (6 bases). The germline V gene has CDR1 ENHRY and CDR2 SYGVKD. With 3 bases removed from V and 9 bases from J, the gap between germline ends came to 18 bases. CDR3 length: 14 residues.

The genes are TRBV7-2 and TRBJ2-7; 7 nucleotides align to TRBD1. The CDR3 runs 16 residues. Germline CDR1 is SGHTA and CDR2 is FQGNSA. The V and J ends lost 0 bases and 2 bases, in that order; junction bases with no gene match: 7. The CDR3 loop is CASSLALLGTAYEQYF. In nucleotides, the CDR3 is TGTGCCAGCAGCTTAGCGTTACTAGGGACAGCCTACGAGCAGTACTTC.

This chain links TRBV28 with TRBJ1-2, with D tentatively TRBD1 (5 bases). CDR3 length equals 12 residues. Looked up from germline, CDR1 is MDHEN and CDR2 is SYDVKM. Between the trimmed V and J ends, which lost 9 bases and 8 bases, there was a span of 16 bases. CDR3 nucleotides: TGTGCCAGTTCCAGGGCACCCTCCGGCTACACCTTC. It translates to CASSRAPSGYTF.

This clone was seen only once. The V and J genes are TRBV18 and TRBJ2-7; tentatively, D is TRBD1 (5 bases). Germline CDR1 reads KGHSH; CDR2 reads LQKENI. Deletions cut 0 bases from V and 4 bases from J, with 13 bases between. This CDR3 contains 15 residues. In nucleotides, the CDR3 is TGTGCCAGCTCACCACCAAGGACAAGAAAGTACGAGCAGTACTTC. Its protein is CASSPPRTRKYEQYF.

The chain is built from TRBV9 and TRBJ2-3; D is tentatively TRBD1 or TRBD2 (5 bases each). The germline V gene has CDR1 SGDLS and CDR2 YYNGEE. This CDR3 is 15 amino acids long. Trimming stripped 0 bases from V and 3 bases from J, with 11 bases between. This CDR3 is CASSVVVGGTDTQYF. In nucleotides, the CDR3 is TGTGCCAGCAGCGTAGTGGTTGGGGGTACAGATACGCAGTATTTT.

The J gene is TRBJ1-2, the V gene TRBV27; D call uncertain. Trimming left V 0 bases short and J 4 bases short, with 9 bases between. The CDR3 contains 14 residues. Germline loops: CDR1 MNHEY, CDR2 SMNVEV (reference sequence). The CDR3 loop is CASSLSSSLYGYTF. CDR3 sequence (DNA): TGTGCCAGCAGTTTATCTTCCAGTCTCTATGGCTACACCTTC.

The chain uses TRBV18 and TRBJ1-3; weak D call: TRBD1 (5 bases). The CDR3 totals 14 residues. Germline-derived CDR1 and CDR2 are KGHSH and LQKENI. V was clipped by 8 bases and J by 0 bases, with 11 bases between them. CDR3 region: CASGQGPSGNTIYF. The CDR3 DNA is TGTGCCAGCGGCCAGGGTCCCTCTGGAAACACCATATATTTT. The whole variable domain, filled in from reference TRBV18 and TRBJ1-3, reads NAGVMQNPRHLVRRRGQEARLRCSPMKGHSHVYWYRQLPEEGLKFMVYLQKENIIDESGMPKERFSAEFPKEGPSILRIQQVVRGDSAAYFCASGQGPSGNTIYFGEGSWLTVV.

The gene calls are TRBV15 and TRBJ2-7; the D gene is possibly TRBD2 (6 bases). Germline V gene data show CDR1 as LNHNV and CDR2 as YYDKDF (reference sequence). V lost 1 base and J lost 5, with 9 bases in between. CDR3 length equals 13 residues. CDR3 loop: CATSRVGGNEQYF. The CDR3 DNA follows: TGTGCCACCAGCAGAGTAGGAGGGAACGAGCAGTACTTC.

The genes are TRBV30 and TRBJ2-7, with 7 bases lining up with TRBD2. V was pared by 0 bases and J by 6 bases, with 5 bases of the junction left unmatched. The CDR3 consists of 13 residues. The germline V gene encodes CDR1 GTSNPN and CDR2 SVGIG (reference sequence). CDR3 region: CAWSVRDYREQYF. In DNA form, the CDR3 reads TGTGCCTGGAGTGTCCGGGACTACCGCGAGCAGTACTTC.

The rearrangement uses TRBV5-1 and TRBJ2-2; perhaps TRBD2 as D (6 bases). In germline, CDR1 is SGHRS, CDR2 YFSETQ. CDR3 length: 18 residues. V shed 1 base and J shed 0 bases, with 16 bases lying between them. The CDR3 DNA follows: TGCGCCAGCAGCTTGATCGGAATAGCGGAATCGAACACCGGGGAGCTGTTTTTT. Its protein product is CASSLIGIAESNTGELFF.

This sequence joins TRBV11-3 and TRBJ2-1, with TRBD2 matching over 9 bases. Germline V gene data show CDR1 as SGHNT and CDR2 as YENEEA. This CDR3 has 15 residues. Losses at the gene ends were 1 base for V and 6 bases for J; bases not matched to a gene: 4. CDR3 in DNA: TGTGCCAGCAGCTTAGGACTAGCGGCGTCCAATGAGCAGTTCTTC. Protein product: CASSLGLAASNEQFF. The whole variable domain, filled in from reference TRBV11-3 and TRBJ2-1, reads EAGVVQSPRYKIIEKKQPVAFWCNPISGHNTLYWYLQNLGQGPELLIRYENEEAVDDSQLPKDRFSAERLKGVDSTLKIQPAELGDSAVYLCASSLGLAASNEQFFGPGTRLTVL.

This chain uses TRBV27 with TRBJ2-2; 8 bases are a match to TRBD1. This CDR3 has 16 amino acids. Germline-derived CDR1 and CDR2 are MNHEY and SMNVEV (reference sequence). The V and J ends lost 8 bases and 5 bases, in that order; junction bases with no gene match: 13. In nucleotides, the CDR3 is TGTGCCAGCCGGGACAGGTCAATACATGGGACCGGGGAGCTGTTTTTT. This sequence encodes CASRDRSIHGTGELFF.

The chain employs TRBV7-2 and TRBJ2-7; possible D gene TRBD2, 6 bases. The CDR3 spans 14 residues. Deletions cut 6 bases from V and 3 bases from J, with 15 bases between. CDR1 is SGHTA, CDR2 FQGNSA, per germline. The CDR3, as DNA: TGTGCCAGCAGGCCCGGGACTGGATACTACGAGCAGTACTTC. Translating it yields CASRPGTGYYEQYF.

The chain has TRBV7-9 and TRBJ2-7; 13 bases fit TRBD2. The CDR3 contains 17 residues. The V and J ends lost 5 bases and 5 bases, in that order; junction bases with no gene match: 12. CDR1 is SEHNR, CDR2 FQNEAQ, per germline (reference sequence). The CDR3 region has the DNA TGTGCCAGCAGCACAGGCGGACTAGCGGGAGTCTTGGACGAGCAGTACTTC. Its protein product is CASSTGGLAGVLDEQYF.

This chain links TRBV18 with TRBJ2-7, with D possibly matching TRBD1 (5 bases). CDR3 length: 15 residues. V gave up 2 bases and J gave up 2 bases, with 13 bases separating them. CDR1 KGHSH and CDR2 LQKENI come from the germline V gene. The CDR3 spells CASSPGARGTYEQYF. CDR3 DNA sequence: TGTGCCAGCTCACCAGGGGCAAGAGGAACCTACGAGCAGTACTTC.

This chain joins TRBV25-1 and TRBJ2-3; 9 bases are a match to TRBD2. The CDR3 runs 17 residues. Per germline, CDR1 MGHDK and CDR2 SYGVNS. V shed 0 bases and J 7 bases; nucleotides not matched to a gene: 11. CDR3 nucleotide sequence: TGTGCCAGCAGTGAATATGGCGGGGGGGTCAGGGGACATACGCAGTATTTT. It encodes CASSEYGGGVRGHTQYF.

The chain combines TRBV18 with TRBJ1-5; 7 bases align to TRBD1. V trimming: 6 bases; J trimming: 5 bases; junction bases outside the gene matches: 4. In germline, CDR1 is KGHSH, CDR2 LQKENI. This CDR3 has 13 amino acids. This chain's CDR3 is CASSRTGDQPQHF. The CDR3 DNA reads as TGTGCCAGCTCGCGGACAGGAGATCAGCCCCAGCATTTT.